This is a list of T cell receptor beta chains from one sample in a study of a mutant IDH1 vaccine in newly diagnosed glioma. The data were produced by immunoSEQ multiplex PCR, yet TCRdb's version contains in-frame clones alone and is incomplete. The sample includes around 94,000 clones, around nine tenths seen only once; the top ten take 0.75% to 0.95%. Antigens for these TCRs are unknown. The sample in question was PBMCs, obtained from a glioma patient whose treatment included an IDH1 peptide vaccine. All receptors derive from a woman aged 45-59 years with glioma. Each CDR3 is given with its conserved first and last residue. A D gene is named only where the DNA matches it firmly. Clone sizes are given selectively: once, few, many, or a class where the clone is expanded.

v_gene: TRBV7-3; abundance: -; j_gene: TRBJ2-2; d_gene: -; CDR3aa: CASSTRGSRTGELFF; CDR3nt: TGTGCCAGCAGCACCCGGGGTTCACGCACCGGGGAGCTGTTTTTT
v_gene: TRBV10-3; abundance: -; j_gene: TRBJ2-5; d_gene: -; CDR3aa: CAISEAYEETQYF; CDR3nt: TGTGCCATCAGTGAGGCATACGAGGAGACCCAGTACTTC
v_gene: TRBV18; abundance: -; j_gene: TRBJ2-2; d_gene: -; CDR3aa: CASSPPGPGTGELFF; CDR3nt: TGTGCCAGCTCACCCCCGGGTCCCGGCACCGGGGAGCTGTTTTTT
v_gene: TRBV27; abundance: -; j_gene: TRBJ2-7; d_gene: -; CDR3aa: CASSFGVNSYEQYF; CDR3nt: TGTGCCAGCAGTTTCGGGGTCAACTCCTACGAGCAGTACTTC
v_gene: TRBV14; abundance: many; j_gene: TRBJ2-7; d_gene: TRBD1; CDR3aa: CASSDDRVPYEQYF; CDR3nt: TGTGCCAGCAGCGATGACAGGGTGCCCTACGAGCAGTACTTC
v_gene: TRBV2; abundance: -; j_gene: TRBJ2-2; d_gene: TRBD1; CDR3aa: CASSGQGSNTGELFF; CDR3nt: TGTGCCAGCAGTGGACAGGGGTCGAACACCGGGGAGCTGTTTTTT
v_gene: TRBV28; abundance: -; j_gene: TRBJ1-2; d_gene: TRBD1; CDR3aa: CASYGDRRNRFYGYTF; CDR3nt: TGTGCCTCCTACGGGGACAGGCGCAACCGTTTCTATGGCTACACCTTC
v_gene: TRBV27; abundance: -; j_gene: TRBJ1-4; d_gene: -; CDR3aa: CASSLRAQGSEKLFF; CDR3nt: TGTGCCAGCAGTTTAAGGGCCCAGGGGTCTGAAAAACTGTTTTTT
v_gene: TRBV9; abundance: -; j_gene: TRBJ1-4; d_gene: -; CDR3aa: CASSVDGKEKLFF; CDR3nt: TGTGCCAGCAGCGTAGACGGGAAAGAAAAACTGTTTTTT
v_gene: TRBV7-2; abundance: -; j_gene: TRBJ1-2; d_gene: -; CDR3aa: CASSPLSEYGYTF; CDR3nt: TGTGCCAGCAGCCCCCTATCCGAATATGGCTACACCTTC
v_gene: TRBV6-1; abundance: -; j_gene: TRBJ1-1; d_gene: -; CDR3aa: CASSQEAAVTEAFF; CDR3nt: TGTGCCAGCAGCCAAGAGGCGGCAGTCACTGAAGCTTTCTTT
v_gene: TRBV28; abundance: once; j_gene: TRBJ2-7; d_gene: TRBD1; CDR3aa: CASRLTGGESNEQYF; CDR3nt: TGTGCCAGCAGACTGACAGGGGGAGAATCCAACGAGCAGTACTTC
v_gene: TRBV6-1; abundance: -; j_gene: TRBJ2-7; d_gene: -; CDR3aa: CASSERAGTEGYEQYF; CDR3nt: TGTGCCAGCAGTGAAAGGGCCGGGACCGAAGGCTACGAGCAGTACTTC
v_gene: TRBV6-5; abundance: -; j_gene: TRBJ1-1; d_gene: TRBD1; CDR3aa: CASRLFNRGRTEAFF; CDR3nt: TGTGCCAGCAGGCTTTTTAACAGGGGTAGAACTGAAGCTTTCTTT
v_gene: TRBV30; abundance: -; j_gene: TRBJ1-6; d_gene: -; CDR3aa: CAWSVTGGYSPLHF; CDR3nt: TGTGCCTGGAGTGTGACAGGAGGATATTCACCCCTCCACTTT
v_gene: TRBV1; abundance: -; j_gene: TRBJ1-3; d_gene: -; CDR3aa: CTSSHLPSDRVIWDTIYF; CDR3nt: TGCACCAGCAGCCACCTACCATCTGACAGGGTAATATGGGACACCATATATTTT
v_gene: TRBV14; abundance: -; j_gene: TRBJ1-6; d_gene: -; CDR3aa: CASSQGVAYNSPLHF; CDR3nt: TGTGCCAGCAGCCAAGGGGTGGCATATAATTCACCCCTCCACTTT
v_gene: TRBV5-1; abundance: -; j_gene: TRBJ2-5; d_gene: -; CDR3aa: CASKVALRGAQETQYF; CDR3nt: TGCGCCAGCAAGGTTGCCCTACGGGGGGCACAAGAGACCCAGTACTTC
v_gene: TRBV28; abundance: -; j_gene: TRBJ2-2; d_gene: -; CDR3aa: CASTAGGNVGELFF; CDR3nt: TGTGCCAGCACCGCTGGCGGGAATGTCGGGGAGCTGTTTTTT
v_gene: TRBV19; abundance: -; j_gene: TRBJ2-7; d_gene: TRBD1; CDR3aa: CASSIGTGVEQYF; CDR3nt: TGTGCCAGTAGTATTGGGACAGGGGTCGAGCAGTACTTC
v_gene: TRBV5-4; abundance: -; j_gene: TRBJ2-7; d_gene: -; CDR3aa: CASSLWAQAGYEQYF; CDR3nt: TGTGCCAGCAGCTTGTGGGCACAGGCCGGCTACGAGCAGTACTTC
v_gene: TRBV28; abundance: -; j_gene: TRBJ1-2; d_gene: -; CDR3aa: CASSIGPASFRGYTF; CDR3nt: TGTGCCAGCAGTATCGGGCCTGCTTCATTCCGGGGCTACACCTTC
v_gene: TRBV27; abundance: -; j_gene: TRBJ1-1; d_gene: -; CDR3aa: CASSSRGHLRTEAFF; CDR3nt: TGTGCCAGCAGTTCGCGAGGACACCTCCGGACTGAAGCTTTCTTT
v_gene: TRBV6-5; abundance: -; j_gene: TRBJ2-7; d_gene: -; CDR3aa: CASSYSMSRGGEQYF; CDR3nt: TGTGCCAGCAGTTACTCGATGTCCAGGGGAGGCGAGCAGTACTTC
v_gene: TRBV19; abundance: -; j_gene: TRBJ1-2; d_gene: -; CDR3aa: CASSGGRPFYGYTF; CDR3nt: TGTGCCAGCTCCGGCGGGAGGCCCTTCTATGGCTACACCTTC
v_gene: TRBV28; abundance: -; j_gene: TRBJ1-4; d_gene: -; CDR3aa: CASRGSPSRSTIATNEKLFF; CDR3nt: TGTGCCAGCAGAGGATCCCCATCCAGGTCTACCATTGCAACTAATGAAAAACTGTTTTTT
v_gene: TRBV10-2; abundance: -; j_gene: TRBJ1-1; d_gene: TRBD1; CDR3aa: CASIGQENTEAFF; CDR3nt: TGCGCCAGCATCGGACAGGAGAACACTGAAGCTTTCTTT
v_gene: TRBV27; abundance: few; j_gene: TRBJ1-2; d_gene: -; CDR3aa: CASSLTYTGGYGYTF; CDR3nt: TGTGCCAGCAGTTTAACCTACACTGGGGGGTATGGCTACACCTTC
v_gene: TRBV6-1; abundance: once; j_gene: TRBJ2-1; d_gene: TRBD2; CDR3aa: CASSAGGGSSDEQFF; CDR3nt: TGTGCCAGCAGTGCCGGCGGCGGGAGCTCGGATGAGCAGTTCTTC
v_gene: TRBV6-5; abundance: -; j_gene: TRBJ2-1; d_gene: TRBD2; CDR3aa: CASRLTSGDYNEQFF; CDR3nt: TGTGCCAGCAGGCTGACTAGCGGGGATTACAATGAGCAGTTCTTC
v_gene: TRBV7-2; abundance: -; j_gene: TRBJ2-1; d_gene: -; CDR3aa: CASSLRRGRGDEQFF; CDR3nt: TGTGCCAGCAGCTTAAGGCGTGGCCGAGGCGATGAGCAGTTCTTC
v_gene: TRBV10-3; abundance: -; j_gene: TRBJ2-7; d_gene: -; CDR3aa: CAISGGTTIYEQYF; CDR3nt: TGTGCCATCAGTGGAGGGACAACGATCTACGAGCAGTACTTC
v_gene: TRBV2; abundance: -; j_gene: TRBJ2-7; d_gene: -; CDR3aa: CASSSPTPGAYEQYF; CDR3nt: TGTGCCAGCAGCTCTCCGACTCCGGGAGCCTACGAGCAGTACTTC
v_gene: TRBV7-9; abundance: once; j_gene: TRBJ1-2; d_gene: TRBD1; CDR3aa: CASSLGGTGHIGGYTF; CDR3nt: TGTGCCAGCAGCTTAGGAGGGACAGGGCACATCGGTGGCTACACCTTC
v_gene: TRBV5-4; abundance: few; j_gene: TRBJ1-2; d_gene: TRBD1; CDR3aa: CASSRDRVGGYTF; CDR3nt: TGTGCCAGCAGCCGGGACAGGGTGGGCGGCTACACCTTC
v_gene: TRBV30; abundance: -; j_gene: TRBJ1-1; d_gene: -; CDR3aa: CAWRGNMAEAFF; CDR3nt: TGTGCCTGGAGGGGCAACATGGCTGAAGCTTTCTTT
v_gene: TRBV10-2; abundance: -; j_gene: TRBJ1-1; d_gene: -; CDR3aa: CASKGGQMNTEAFF; CDR3nt: TGCGCCAGCAAGGGAGGACAGATGAACACTGAAGCTTTCTTT
v_gene: TRBV27; abundance: -; j_gene: TRBJ2-6; d_gene: TRBD1; CDR3aa: CASSPEGQPSGANVLTF; CDR3nt: TGTGCCAGCAGTCCAGAGGGACAGCCCTCTGGGGCCAACGTCCTGACTTTC
v_gene: TRBV2; abundance: once; j_gene: TRBJ1-5; d_gene: -; CDR3aa: CASSGTGAYIQPQHF; CDR3nt: TGTGCCAGCAGTGGTACGGGGGCCTATATCCAGCCCCAGCATTTT
v_gene: TRBV7-7; abundance: -; j_gene: TRBJ2-3; d_gene: -; CDR3aa: CASSPGLTDTQYF; CDR3nt: TGTGCTAGCAGCCCCGGGCTCACAGATACGCAGTATTTT
v_gene: TRBV7-9; abundance: -; j_gene: TRBJ1-2; d_gene: -; CDR3aa: CASSLARGANYGYTF; CDR3nt: TGTGCCAGCAGCTTAGCGCGGGGAGCTAACTATGGCTACACCTTC
v_gene: TRBV18; abundance: -; j_gene: TRBJ2-1; d_gene: -; CDR3aa: CASSPHRDDEQFF; CDR3nt: TGTGCCAGCTCACCCCACCGAGACGATGAGCAGTTCTTC
v_gene: TRBV9; abundance: -; j_gene: TRBJ2-1; d_gene: -; CDR3aa: CASSPAELNEQFF; CDR3nt: TGTGCCAGCAGCCCCGCGGAACTCAATGAGCAGTTCTTC
v_gene: TRBV4-1; abundance: -; j_gene: TRBJ1-4; d_gene: -; CDR3aa: CASSQGQFFATNEKLFF; CDR3nt: TGCGCCAGCAGCCAAGGACAGTTTTTTGCAACTAATGAAAAACTGTTTTTT
v_gene: TRBV18; abundance: -; j_gene: TRBJ2-3; d_gene: -; CDR3aa: CASSPSSTDTQYF; CDR3nt: TGTGCCAGCTCACCATCTAGCACAGATACGCAGTATTTT
v_gene: TRBV10-3; abundance: -; j_gene: TRBJ1-1; d_gene: -; CDR3aa: CAISPHLGGARGSYTEAFF; CDR3nt: TGTGCCATCAGTCCCCACCTGGGGGGGGCCCGGGGTTCGTACACTGAAGCTTTCTTT
v_gene: TRBV14; abundance: -; j_gene: TRBJ1-2; d_gene: -; CDR3aa: CASSHGPTYGYTF; CDR3nt: TGTGCCAGCAGCCATGGACCGACCTATGGCTACACCTTC
v_gene: TRBV5-4; abundance: -; j_gene: TRBJ2-7; d_gene: -; CDR3aa: CASSLGILSYEQYF; CDR3nt: TGTGCCAGCAGCTTGGGAATACTCTCCTACGAGCAGTACTTC
v_gene: TRBV4-1; abundance: -; j_gene: TRBJ2-1; d_gene: TRBD2; CDR3aa: CASSHISTSVDNEQFF; CDR3nt: TGCGCCAGCAGCCACATTAGCACTAGCGTAGACAATGAGCAGTTCTTC
v_gene: TRBV30; abundance: -; j_gene: TRBJ1-3; d_gene: -; CDR3aa: CAWKASGNTIYF; CDR3nt: TGTGCCTGGAAAGCGTCTGGAAACACCATATATTTT
v_gene: TRBV27; abundance: -; j_gene: TRBJ2-2; d_gene: TRBD1; CDR3aa: CASSLGQGELFF; CDR3nt: TGTGCCAGCAGCTTGGGACAGGGGGAGCTGTTTTTT
v_gene: TRBV6-1; abundance: -; j_gene: TRBJ1-6; d_gene: -; CDR3aa: CASSLGPVNSPLHF; CDR3nt: TGTGCCAGCAGTTTGGGACCGGTAAATTCACCCCTCCACTTT
v_gene: TRBV30; abundance: few; j_gene: TRBJ2-2; d_gene: TRBD1; CDR3aa: CAWTDRGTGELFF; CDR3nt: TGTGCCTGGACGGACAGGGGCACCGGGGAGCTGTTTTTT